The 25 T cell receptor beta chains below were found in one sample sequenced in a study of blood T cell repertoires in COVID-19. The table came from immunoSEQ multiplex PCR; TCRdb's copy has only in-frame clones and leaves some out. Of 200,000 to 250,000 clones in the sample, about 93% were seen once. The specimen was peripheral blood. These receptors came from a man aged 25 to 40 with COVID-19, enrolled during active disease.

The rearrangement uses TRBV10-1 and TRBJ1-6; no firm D call. Between the trimmed V and J ends, which lost 7 bases and 7 bases, there was a span of 11 bases. Germline CDR1 reads WNHNN; CDR2 reads SYGVQD (reference sequence). This CDR3 has 13 amino acids. CDR3 DNA: TGCGCCAGCAATCCAGGATTAAATTCACCCCTCCACTTT. Translation: CASNPGLNSPLHF.

The rearrangement joins TRBV7-6 to TRBJ1-2, with D hard to call. Germline lookup yields CDR1 SGHVS and CDR2 FNYEAQ. V gave up 1 base and J gave up 8 bases, with 17 bases separating them. CDR3 length: 15 amino acids. CDR3 sequence: CASSLVLGGGTGYTF. CDR3 coding DNA: TGTGCCAGCAGCTTAGTGCTGGGAGGAGGTACGGGCTACACCTTC.

This clone was recorded once. The genes are TRBV5-1 and TRBJ1-1, with 11 bases fitting TRBD1. CDR1 SGHRS and CDR2 YFSETQ come from the germline V gene. Trimming cost V 2 bases and J 1 base; bases outside gene matches: 7. The CDR3 consists of 17 residues. Here the CDR3 DNA reads TGCGCCAGCAGCTTAATATTGGACAGGGGGCCGAACACTGAAGCTTTCTTT. Amino acid sequence: CASSLILDRGPNTEAFF.

CDR3: CAWSRQGANEQFF. CDR3 sequence (DNA): TGTGCCTGGAGTAGGCAGGGGGCCAATGAGCAGTTCTTC. This chain uses TRBV30 with TRBJ2-1; TRBD1 aligns across 8 bases. The CDR3 spans 13 residues. The junction had 3 bases not matched to a gene; V was cut back by 2 bases and J by 6 bases. Germline loops: CDR1 GTSNPN, CDR2 SVGIG (reference sequence).

V usage is TRBV7-2 and J usage is TRBJ1-5, with TRBD1 matching over 10 bases. CDR3 size: 15 residues. Per the germline V gene, CDR1 is SGHTA and CDR2 is FQGNSA. V shed 0 bases and J 7 bases; nucleotides not matched to a gene: 3. In DNA, the CDR3 is TGTGCCAGCAGCTTAGCGTTGACAGGGGGCCAGCCCCAGCATTTT. Amino acid sequence: CASSLALTGGQPQHF. The variable domain in full, completed from reference TRBV7-2 and TRBJ1-5, reads GAGVSQSPSNKVTEKGKDVELRCDPISGHTALYWYRQSLGQGLEFLIYFQGNSAPDKSGLPSDRFSAERTGGSVSTLTIQRTQQEDSAVYLCASSLALTGGQPQHFGDGTRLSIL.

This chain uses TRBV2 with TRBJ1-1; D is perhaps TRBD1 (5 bases). Trimming left V 1 base short and J 0 bases short, with 12 bases between. The CDR3 contains 16 residues. The germline gives CDR1 SNHLY, CDR2 FYNNEI. Here the CDR3 DNA reads TGTGCCAGCAGTGAAGGGAGGGGAGGGATGAACACTGAAGCTTTCTTT. Translation gives CASSEGRGGMNTEAFF.

The V call is TRBV19, the J call TRBJ2-7; D is undetermined. Germline assignment: CDR1 LNHDA and CDR2 SQIVND (reference sequence). V lost 1 base to trimming and J lost 1 base, with 5 bases between them. This CDR3 comprises 13 residues. The CDR3 DNA reads as TGTGCCAGTAGTATAGCATCATCCTACGAGCAGTACTTC. Encoded protein: CASSIASSYEQYF.

The V and J genes are TRBV5-1 and TRBJ2-7; D possibly corresponds to TRBD2 (6 bases). The CDR3 contains 15 residues. V shed 1 base and J shed 3 bases, with 14 bases lying between them. Germline assignment: CDR1 SGHRS and CDR2 YFSETQ. In DNA form, the CDR3 reads TGCGCCAGCAGCTTGAAAGGAGGGATAAGCTACGAGCAGTACTTC. Encoded protein: CASSLKGGISYEQYF.

The chain employs TRBV12-5 and TRBJ1-1; D not certain. The CDR3 is 14 residues long. CDR1 LGHNT and CDR2 FRNRAP come from the germline V gene. The germline V and J ends were trimmed by 6 bases and 0 bases, with 11 bases remaining between them. The CDR3 DNA reads as TGTGCTAGTGGAGGTGGAGACTTGAACACTGAAGCTTTCTTT. This encodes CASGGGDLNTEAFF.

J is TRBJ2-5 and V is TRBV18; 9 bases align to TRBD1. Germline loops: CDR1 KGHSH, CDR2 LQKENI. The J segment lost 2 bases and the V segment lost 3 bases, leaving 7 bases of the junction unmatched. CDR3 length: 16 amino acids. CDR3 bases: TGTGCCAGCTCACCGAACAGGGGGCGCCGACAAGAGACCCAGTACTTC. Residues: CASSPNRGRRQETQYF. The whole variable domain, filled in from reference TRBV18 and TRBJ2-5, reads NAGVMQNPRHLVRRRGQEARLRCSPMKGHSHVYWYRQLPEEGLKFMVYLQKENIIDESGMPKERFSAEFPKEGPSILRIQQVVRGDSAAYFCASSPNRGRRQETQYFGPGTRLLVL.

This chain links TRBV6-5 with TRBJ1-5, with D possibly matching TRBD1 (5 bases). V was pared by 2 bases and J by 7 bases, with 9 bases between. This CDR3 has 13 amino acids. Germline V gene lookup returns CDR1 MNHEY and CDR2 SVGAGI. The CDR3 protein is CASSYGARQPQHF. CDR3 nucleotides: TGTGCCAGCAGTTACGGGGCCCGACAGCCCCAGCATTTT.

The chain has TRBV20-1 and TRBJ1-5; D is ambiguous. The CDR3 loop spans 14 amino acids. From germline, CDR1 is DFQATT and CDR2 SNEGSKA (reference sequence). With 3 bases removed from V and 9 bases from J, the gap between germline ends came to 18 bases. The CDR3 loop reads CSASGLDGEGPQHF. The CDR3 DNA sequence: TGCAGTGCTAGTGGTTTGGACGGGGAAGGGCCCCAGCATTTT.

This chain connects TRBV10-3 to TRBJ2-1, with 11 bases identical to TRBD2. Looked up from germline, CDR1 is ENHRY and CDR2 is SYGVKD. The junction had 7 bases not matched to a gene; V was cut back by 2 bases and J by 7 bases. This CDR3 spans 16 amino acids. CDR3 region: CAISEDTSGGGNEQFF. CDR3 sequence (DNA): TGTGCCATCAGTGAGGATACTAGCGGGGGAGGGAATGAGCAGTTCTTC.

V is TRBV24-1 and J is TRBJ1-6, with TRBD1 matching over 7 bases. The length of the CDR3 is 16 residues. V trimming: 0 bases; J trimming: 7 bases; junction bases outside the gene matches: 5. The germline V gene has CDR1 KGHDR and CDR2 SFDVKD. The CDR3 coding sequence is TGTGCCACCAGTGATTTGACAGGGGCGCCAAATTCACCCCTCCACTTT. Protein: CATSDLTGAPNSPLHF.

The chain carries TRBV11-2 and TRBJ2-2; 10 bases are shared with TRBD1. The germline V gene has CDR1 SGHAT and CDR2 FQNNGV. The CDR3 length is 15 residues. V trimming: 4 bases; J trimming: 6 bases; junction bases outside the gene matches: 5. The CDR3 DNA follows: TGTGCCAGCAGCTCGACAGGGGGCAGCCCCGGGGAGCTGTTTTTT. The encoded protein is CASSSTGGSPGELFF.

The chain is built from TRBV7-9 and TRBJ2-5; 7 nucleotides agree with TRBD1. V lost 2 bases and J lost 1; bases outside the gene matches: 4. The CDR3 consists of 15 residues. Germline loops: CDR1 SEHNR, CDR2 FQNEAQ (reference sequence). The CDR3 here is CASSLSPGGQETQYF. The CDR3 DNA sequence: TGTGCCAGCAGCTTAAGTCCAGGGGGCCAAGAGACCCAGTACTTC.

The CDR3 sequence is CASSLEGQGVAPLHF. CDR3 coding DNA: TGCGCCAGCAGCTTGGAGGGACAGGGGGTAGCACCCCTCCACTTT. The chain joins TRBV5-1 to TRBJ1-6; 11 bases map to TRBD1. The CDR3 runs 15 residues. The germline gives CDR1 SGHRS, CDR2 YFSETQ. The V segment lost 0 bases and the J segment 11 bases; nucleotides outside the gene matches: 4.

The chain is built from TRBV5-4 and TRBJ2-3; D may be TRBD1 (5 bases). V lost 0 bases and J 5 bases, leaving 13 bases between the germline ends. The CDR3 contains 15 residues. The germline CDR1 and CDR2 sequences are SGHNT and YYREEE (reference sequence). The chain's CDR3 is CASSLVLGRKDTQYF. CDR3 in DNA: TGTGCCAGCAGCTTGGTACTGGGGCGCAAAGATACGCAGTATTTT.

The chain uses TRBV2 and TRBJ2-3; no clear D. Germline V gene sequence: CDR1 SNHLY, CDR2 FYNNEI. Trimming left V 7 bases short and J 5 bases short, with 7 bases between. The CDR3 runs 11 residues. The CDR3 region is CASTYGDTQYF. The CDR3 DNA reads as TGTGCCAGCACCTACGGAGATACGCAGTATTTT.

This chain links TRBV6-1 with TRBJ1-1; D gene uncertain. This CDR3 is built from 14 residues. The ends were cut back, 3 bases at V and 4 bases at J, with 12 bases in the middle. Per germline, CDR1 MNHNS and CDR2 SASEGT. The DNA for the CDR3 is TGTGCCAGCAGTGAGTTAATCTTTCGCACTGAAGCTTTCTTT. It yields the protein CASSELIFRTEAFF.

The gene calls are TRBV3-1 (or the pseudogene TRBV3-2) and TRBJ2-2; 8 nucleotides agree with TRBD2. With V trimmed by 0 bases and J by 6 bases, 12 bases remained unmatched. The CDR3 length is 18 residues. Per the germline V gene, CDR1 is LGHDT and CDR2 is YNNKEL (reference sequence). The CDR3 spells CASSQEIAGIGTPGELFF. The CDR3 DNA follows: TGTGCCAGCAGCCAAGAAATAGCGGGGATTGGAACACCCGGGGAGCTGTTTTTT.

This rearrangement joins TRBV18 to TRBJ2-1, with D possibly being TRBD2 (5 bases). V lost 0 bases and J 0 bases, leaving 12 bases between the germline ends. The CDR3 runs 17 residues. In germline, CDR1 is KGHSH, CDR2 LQKENI. This CDR3 reads CASSPPSGESSYNEQFF. The CDR3 bases are TGTGCCAGCTCACCACCGTCCGGGGAGAGCTCCTACAATGAGCAGTTCTTC.

This chain links TRBV3-1 (or the pseudogene TRBV3-2) with TRBJ2-3; D gene unclear. Germline V lookup: CDR1 LGHDT, CDR2 YNNKEL (reference sequence). The CDR3 length is 13 residues. Trimming shortened V by 1 base and J by 0 bases, and 2 bases separated the two germline ends. The CDR3 spells CASSQVSTDTQYF. The DNA for the CDR3 is TGTGCCAGCAGCCAAGTAAGCACAGATACGCAGTATTTT.

The chain recombines TRBV20-1 with TRBJ2-7; D is undetermined. The CDR3 has 11 amino acids. V was shortened by 4 bases and J by 2 bases, with 6 bases between the two germline ends. Germline V gene lookup returns CDR1 DFQATT and CDR2 SNEGSKA (reference sequence). The CDR3 region has the DNA TGCAGTGCTATCGGAGCCTACGAGCAGTACTTC. Encoded protein: CSAIGAYEQYF.

This clone is a singleton in its sample. The chain links TRBV5-1 to TRBJ1-4; D is unresolved. The CDR3 contains 15 residues. Deletions cut 4 bases from V and 0 bases from J, with 10 bases between. Germline V gene sequence: CDR1 SGHRS, CDR2 YFSETQ. Here the CDR3 DNA reads TGCGCCAGCAGCCGGGTCGGTTCAACTAATGAAAAACTGTTTTTT. Its protein is CASSRVGSTNEKLFF.